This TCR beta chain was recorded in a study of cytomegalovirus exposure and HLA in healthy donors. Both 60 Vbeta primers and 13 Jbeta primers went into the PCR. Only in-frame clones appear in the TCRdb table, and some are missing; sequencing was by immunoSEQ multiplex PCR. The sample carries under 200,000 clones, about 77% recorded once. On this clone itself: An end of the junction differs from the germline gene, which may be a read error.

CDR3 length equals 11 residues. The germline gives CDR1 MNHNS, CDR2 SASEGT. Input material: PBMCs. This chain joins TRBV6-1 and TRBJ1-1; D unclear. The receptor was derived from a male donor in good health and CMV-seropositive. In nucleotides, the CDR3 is TGTGCCAGCAGGGAAGACTTTGAAGCTTTCTTT. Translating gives CASREDFEAFF.